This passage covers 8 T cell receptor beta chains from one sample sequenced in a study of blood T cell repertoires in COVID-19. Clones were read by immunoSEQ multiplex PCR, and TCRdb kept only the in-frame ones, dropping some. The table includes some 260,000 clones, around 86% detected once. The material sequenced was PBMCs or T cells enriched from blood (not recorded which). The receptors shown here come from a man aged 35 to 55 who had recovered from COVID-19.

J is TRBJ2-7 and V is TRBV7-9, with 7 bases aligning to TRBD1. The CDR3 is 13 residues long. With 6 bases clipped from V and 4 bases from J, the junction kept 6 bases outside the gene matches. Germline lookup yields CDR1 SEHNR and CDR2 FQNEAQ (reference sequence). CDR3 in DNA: TGTGCCAGCAGTAAACAGGGGTCTTACGAGCAGTACTTC. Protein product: CASSKQGSYEQYF.

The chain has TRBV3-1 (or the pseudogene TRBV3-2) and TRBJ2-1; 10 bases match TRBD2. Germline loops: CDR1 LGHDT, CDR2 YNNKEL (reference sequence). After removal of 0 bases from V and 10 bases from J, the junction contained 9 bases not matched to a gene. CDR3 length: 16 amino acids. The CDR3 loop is CASSQDASGRVWEQFF. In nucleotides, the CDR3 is TGTGCCAGCAGCCAAGATGCAAGCGGGAGGGTATGGGAGCAGTTCTTC.

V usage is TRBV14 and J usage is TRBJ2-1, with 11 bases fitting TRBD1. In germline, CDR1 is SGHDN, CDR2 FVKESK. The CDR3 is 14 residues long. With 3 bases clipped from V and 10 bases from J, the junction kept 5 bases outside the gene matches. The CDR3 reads CASSHMDRGQEQFF. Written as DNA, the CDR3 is TGTGCCAGCAGCCATATGGACAGGGGGCAAGAGCAGTTCTTC.

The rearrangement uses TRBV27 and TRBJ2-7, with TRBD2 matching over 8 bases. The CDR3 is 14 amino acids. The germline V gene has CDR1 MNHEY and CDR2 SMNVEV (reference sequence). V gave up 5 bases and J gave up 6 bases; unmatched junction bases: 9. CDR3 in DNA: TGTGCCAGCAGTCCGGCTAGCGGGTCTGCCGAGCAGTACTTC. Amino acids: CASSPASGSAEQYF.

The CDR3 DNA is TGTGCCAGCTCAACTTTAAGCTGGGGACAGGGGAGTAATGAGCAGTTCTTC. Amino acids: CASSTLSWGQGSNEQFF. The V gene is TRBV18, the J gene TRBJ2-1; 10 positions agree with TRBD1. The V gene's germline CDR1 is KGHSH and CDR2 LQKENI. The CDR3 is 17 amino acids. The trim removed 5 bases at V and 7 bases at J, leaving 14 bases unmatched.

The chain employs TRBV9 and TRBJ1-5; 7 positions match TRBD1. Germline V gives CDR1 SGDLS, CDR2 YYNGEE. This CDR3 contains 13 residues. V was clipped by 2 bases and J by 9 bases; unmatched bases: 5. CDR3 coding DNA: TGTGCCAGCAGCGTCCAGGGGGACCGGCCCCAGCATTTT. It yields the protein CASSVQGDRPQHF.

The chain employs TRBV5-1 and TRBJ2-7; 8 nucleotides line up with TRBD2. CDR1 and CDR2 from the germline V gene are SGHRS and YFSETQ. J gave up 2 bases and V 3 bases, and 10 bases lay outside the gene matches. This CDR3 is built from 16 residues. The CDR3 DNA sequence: TGCGCCAGCAGCTATTCACTAGCGGTGCTCCCCTACGAGCAGTACTTC. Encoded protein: CASSYSLAVLPYEQYF.

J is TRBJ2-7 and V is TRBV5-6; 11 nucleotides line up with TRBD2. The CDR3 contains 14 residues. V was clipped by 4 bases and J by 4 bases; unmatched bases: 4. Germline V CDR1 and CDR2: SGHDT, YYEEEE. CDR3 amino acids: CASSKGTSGYEQYF. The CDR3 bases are TGTGCCAGCAGCAAGGGGACTAGCGGATACGAGCAGTACTTC.